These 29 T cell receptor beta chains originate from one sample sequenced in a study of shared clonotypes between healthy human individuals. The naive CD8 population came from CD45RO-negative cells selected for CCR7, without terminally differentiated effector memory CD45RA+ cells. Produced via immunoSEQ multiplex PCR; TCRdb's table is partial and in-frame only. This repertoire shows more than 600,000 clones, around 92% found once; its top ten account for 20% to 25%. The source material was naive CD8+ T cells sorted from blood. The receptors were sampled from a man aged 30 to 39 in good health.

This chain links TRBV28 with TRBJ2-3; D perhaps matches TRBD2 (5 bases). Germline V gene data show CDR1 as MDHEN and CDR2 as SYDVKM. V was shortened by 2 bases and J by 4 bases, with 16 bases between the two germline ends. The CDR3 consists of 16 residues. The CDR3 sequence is CASSLSGLRGPDTQYF. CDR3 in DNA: TGTGCCAGCAGTTTAAGCGGTCTCCGCGGGCCAGATACGCAGTATTTT.

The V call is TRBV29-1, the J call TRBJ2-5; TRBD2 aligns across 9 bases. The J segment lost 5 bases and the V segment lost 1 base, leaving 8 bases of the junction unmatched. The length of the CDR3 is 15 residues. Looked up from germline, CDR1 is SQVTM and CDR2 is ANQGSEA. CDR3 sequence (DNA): TGCAGCGTTGAAGGCATGGGACTAGCTTTGGAGACCCAGTACTTC. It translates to CSVEGMGLALETQYF.

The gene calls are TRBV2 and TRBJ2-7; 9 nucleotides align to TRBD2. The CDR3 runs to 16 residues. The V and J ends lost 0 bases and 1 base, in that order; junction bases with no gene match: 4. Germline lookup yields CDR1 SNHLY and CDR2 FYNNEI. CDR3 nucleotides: TGTGCCAGCAGTGAAGCCGGTAGCGGGAGTTCCTACGAGCAGTACTTC. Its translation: CASSEAGSGSSYEQYF.

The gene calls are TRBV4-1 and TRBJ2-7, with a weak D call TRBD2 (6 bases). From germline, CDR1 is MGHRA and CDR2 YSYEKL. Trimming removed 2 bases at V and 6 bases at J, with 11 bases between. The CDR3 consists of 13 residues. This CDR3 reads CASSQSLALEQYF. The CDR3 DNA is TGCGCCAGCAGCCAATCCCTAGCGCTCGAGCAGTACTTC.

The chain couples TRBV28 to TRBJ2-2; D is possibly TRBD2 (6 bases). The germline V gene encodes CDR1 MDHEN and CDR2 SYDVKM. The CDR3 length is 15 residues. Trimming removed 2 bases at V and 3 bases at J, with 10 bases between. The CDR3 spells CASSLSREYTGELFF. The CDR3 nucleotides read TGTGCCAGCAGTTTAAGTCGGGAGTACACCGGGGAGCTGTTTTTT.

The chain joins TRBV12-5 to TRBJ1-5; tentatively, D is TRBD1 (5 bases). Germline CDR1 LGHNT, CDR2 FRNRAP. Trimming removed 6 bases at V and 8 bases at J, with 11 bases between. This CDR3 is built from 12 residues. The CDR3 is CASGRAGEPQHF. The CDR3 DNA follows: TGTGCTAGTGGCCGGGCGGGGGAGCCCCAGCATTTT.

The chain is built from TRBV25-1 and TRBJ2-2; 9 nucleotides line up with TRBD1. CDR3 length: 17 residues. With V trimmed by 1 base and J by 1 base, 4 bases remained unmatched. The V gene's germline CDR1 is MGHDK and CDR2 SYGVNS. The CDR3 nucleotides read TGTGCCAGCAGTGAATCGTGGACAGGGGAGAACACCGGGGAGCTGTTTTTT. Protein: CASSESWTGENTGELFF.

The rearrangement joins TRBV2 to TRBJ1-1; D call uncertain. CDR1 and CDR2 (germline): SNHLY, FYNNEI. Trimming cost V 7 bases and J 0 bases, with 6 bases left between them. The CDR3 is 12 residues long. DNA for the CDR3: TGTGCCAGCAATCGGTTGAACACTGAAGCTTTCTTT. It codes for CASNRLNTEAFF.

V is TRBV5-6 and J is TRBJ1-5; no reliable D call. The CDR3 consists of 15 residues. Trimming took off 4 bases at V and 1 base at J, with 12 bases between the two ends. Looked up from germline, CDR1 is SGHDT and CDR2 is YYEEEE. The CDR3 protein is CASSKEPLSNQPQHF. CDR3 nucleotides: TGTGCCAGCAGCAAAGAGCCTCTAAGCAATCAGCCCCAGCATTTT.

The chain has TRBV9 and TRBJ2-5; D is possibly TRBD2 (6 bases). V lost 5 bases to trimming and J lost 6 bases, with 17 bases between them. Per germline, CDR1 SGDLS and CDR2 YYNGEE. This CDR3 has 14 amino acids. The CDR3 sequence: CASSGKSGRQTQYF. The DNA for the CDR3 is TGTGCCAGCAGTGGGAAAAGCGGGCGGCAGACCCAGTACTTC.

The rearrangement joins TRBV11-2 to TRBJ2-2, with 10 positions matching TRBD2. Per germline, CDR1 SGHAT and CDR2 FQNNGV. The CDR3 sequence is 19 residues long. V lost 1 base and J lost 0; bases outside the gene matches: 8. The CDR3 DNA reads TGTGCCAGCAGCTTAGTCCCTAGCGGGAGTGGGGCGAACACCGGGGAGCTGTTTTTT. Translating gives CASSLVPSGSGANTGELFF.

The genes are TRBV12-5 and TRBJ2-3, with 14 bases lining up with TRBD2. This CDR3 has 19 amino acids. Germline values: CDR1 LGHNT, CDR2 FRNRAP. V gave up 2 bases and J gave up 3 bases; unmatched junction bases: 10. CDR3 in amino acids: CASGLPEGTSGRETDTQYF. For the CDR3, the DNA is TGTGCTAGTGGTTTGCCGGAAGGGACTAGCGGGAGAGAGACAGATACGCAGTATTTT.

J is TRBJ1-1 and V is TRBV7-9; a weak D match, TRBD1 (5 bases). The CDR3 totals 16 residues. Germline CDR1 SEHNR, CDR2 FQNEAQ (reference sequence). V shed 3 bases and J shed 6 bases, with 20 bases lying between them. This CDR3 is CASSFSRELGQPEAFF. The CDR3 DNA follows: TGTGCCAGCAGCTTCAGCCGGGAGCTGGGGCAACCTGAAGCTTTCTTT.

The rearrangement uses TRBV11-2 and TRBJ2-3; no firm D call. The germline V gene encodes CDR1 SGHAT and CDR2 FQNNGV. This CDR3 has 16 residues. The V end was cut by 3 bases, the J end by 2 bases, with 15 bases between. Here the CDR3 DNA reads TGTGCCAGCAGCTTTAAGCCCTGGCCCAACACAGATACGCAGTATTTT. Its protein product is CASSFKPWPNTDTQYF.

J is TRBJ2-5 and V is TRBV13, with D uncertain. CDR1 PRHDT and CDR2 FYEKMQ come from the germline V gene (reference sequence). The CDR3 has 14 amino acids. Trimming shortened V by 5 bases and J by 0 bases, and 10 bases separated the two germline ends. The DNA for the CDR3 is TGTGCCAGCAGCCCAGAAGGGTACCAAGAGACCCAGTACTTC. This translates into CASSPEGYQETQYF. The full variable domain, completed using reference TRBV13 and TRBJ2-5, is AAGVIQSPRHLIKEKRETATLKCYPIPRHDTVYWYQQGPGQDPQFLISFYEKMQSDKGSIPDRFSAQQFSDYHSELNMSSLELGDSALYFCASSPEGYQETQYFGPGTRLLVL.

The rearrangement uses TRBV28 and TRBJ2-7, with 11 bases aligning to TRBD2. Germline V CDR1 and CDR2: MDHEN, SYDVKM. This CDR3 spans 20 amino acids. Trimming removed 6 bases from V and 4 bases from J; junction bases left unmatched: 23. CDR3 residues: CASRGDLHWDVGTSGYEQYF. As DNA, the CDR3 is TGTGCCAGCAGGGGTGATCTGCATTGGGATGTTGGGACTAGCGGATACGAGCAGTACTTC. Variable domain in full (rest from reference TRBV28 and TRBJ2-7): DVKVTQSSRYLVKRTGEKVFLECVQDMDHENMFWYRQDPGLGLRLIYFSYDVKMKEKGDIPEGYSVSREKKERFSLILESASTNQTSMYLCASRGDLHWDVGTSGYEQYFGPGTRLTVT.

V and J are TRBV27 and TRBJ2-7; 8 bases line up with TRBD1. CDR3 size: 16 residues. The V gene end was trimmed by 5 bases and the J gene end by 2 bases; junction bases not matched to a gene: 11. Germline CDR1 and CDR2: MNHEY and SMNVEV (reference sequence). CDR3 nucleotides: TGTGCCAGCAGTCCACCCCCTCGACAGGGGCCCTACGAGCAGTACTTC. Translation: CASSPPPRQGPYEQYF.

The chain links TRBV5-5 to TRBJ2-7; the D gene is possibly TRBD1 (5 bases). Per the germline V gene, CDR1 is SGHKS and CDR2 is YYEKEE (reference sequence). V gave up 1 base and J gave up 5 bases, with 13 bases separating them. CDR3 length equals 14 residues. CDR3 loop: CASSLRQGSDEQYF. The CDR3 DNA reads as TGTGCCAGCAGCTTGCGGCAGGGTTCTGACGAGCAGTACTTC.

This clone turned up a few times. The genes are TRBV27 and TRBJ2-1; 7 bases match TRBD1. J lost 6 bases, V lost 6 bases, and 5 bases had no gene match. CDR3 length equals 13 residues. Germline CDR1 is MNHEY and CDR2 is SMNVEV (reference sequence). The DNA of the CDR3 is TGTGCCAGCAGCCCGGGACAGATCAATGAGCAGTTCTTC. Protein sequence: CASSPGQINEQFF.

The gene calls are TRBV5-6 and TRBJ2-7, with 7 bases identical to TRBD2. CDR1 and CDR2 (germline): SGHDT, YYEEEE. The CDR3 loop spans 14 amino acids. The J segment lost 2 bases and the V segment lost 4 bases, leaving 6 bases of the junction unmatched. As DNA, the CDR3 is TGTGCCAGCAGCGAACCGGGACTAACCTACGAGCAGTACTTC. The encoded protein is CASSEPGLTYEQYF.

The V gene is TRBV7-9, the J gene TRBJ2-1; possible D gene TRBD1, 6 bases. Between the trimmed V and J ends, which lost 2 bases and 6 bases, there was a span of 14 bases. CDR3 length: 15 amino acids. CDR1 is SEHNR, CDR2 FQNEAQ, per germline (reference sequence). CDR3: CASSLPRLRGNEQFF. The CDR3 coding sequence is TGTGCCAGCAGCTTACCCCGCCTCAGGGGCAATGAGCAGTTCTTC.

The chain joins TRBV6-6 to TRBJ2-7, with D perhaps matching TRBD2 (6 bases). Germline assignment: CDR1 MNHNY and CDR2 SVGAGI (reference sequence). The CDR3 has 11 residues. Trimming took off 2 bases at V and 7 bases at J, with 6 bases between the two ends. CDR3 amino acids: CASSYAGEQYF. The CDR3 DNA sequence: TGTGCCAGCAGTTACGCGGGGGAGCAGTACTTC.

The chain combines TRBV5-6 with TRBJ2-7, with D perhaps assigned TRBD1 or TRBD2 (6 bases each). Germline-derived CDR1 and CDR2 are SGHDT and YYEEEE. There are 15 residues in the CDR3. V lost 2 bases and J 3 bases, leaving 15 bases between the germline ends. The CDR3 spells CASSFIRGLNYEQYF. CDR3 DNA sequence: TGTGCCAGCAGCTTTATCCGGGGGCTAAACTACGAGCAGTACTTC.

CDR3 loop: CASSPASGRTDTQYF. CDR3 coding DNA: TGCGCCAGCAGCCCGGCTAGCGGGAGAACAGATACGCAGTATTTT. The chain links TRBV4-1 to TRBJ2-3; 10 bases fit TRBD2. V dropped 4 bases and J dropped 3; count of bases not matched to a gene: 4. This CDR3 is built from 15 residues. Per the germline V gene, CDR1 is MGHRA and CDR2 is YSYEKL.

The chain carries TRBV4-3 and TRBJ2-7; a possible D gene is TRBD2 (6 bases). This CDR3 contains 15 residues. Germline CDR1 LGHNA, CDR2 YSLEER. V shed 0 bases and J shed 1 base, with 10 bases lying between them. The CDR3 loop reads CASSQEDGGSYEQYF. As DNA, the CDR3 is TGCGCCAGCAGCCAAGAGGACGGGGGATCCTACGAGCAGTACTTC.

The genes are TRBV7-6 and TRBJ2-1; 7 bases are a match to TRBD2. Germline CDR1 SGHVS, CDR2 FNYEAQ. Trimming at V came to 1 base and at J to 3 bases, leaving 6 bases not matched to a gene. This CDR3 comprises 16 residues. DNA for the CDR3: TGTGCCAGCAGCTTAGTTGCGGGAGAAAACTACAATGAGCAGTTCTTC. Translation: CASSLVAGENYNEQFF.

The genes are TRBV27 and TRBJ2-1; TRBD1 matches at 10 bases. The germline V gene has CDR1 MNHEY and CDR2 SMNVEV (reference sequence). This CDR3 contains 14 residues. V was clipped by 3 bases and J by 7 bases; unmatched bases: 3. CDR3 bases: TGTGCCAGCAGTTTCCGGGACAGGGGTAATGAGCAGTTCTTC. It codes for CASSFRDRGNEQFF.

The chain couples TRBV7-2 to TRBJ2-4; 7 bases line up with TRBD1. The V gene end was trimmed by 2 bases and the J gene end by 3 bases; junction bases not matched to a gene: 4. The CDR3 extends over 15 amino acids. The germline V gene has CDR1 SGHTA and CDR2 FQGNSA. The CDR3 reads CASSLLSGGKNIQYF. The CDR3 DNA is TGTGCCAGCAGCTTATTGTCAGGGGGCAAAAACATTCAGTACTTC.

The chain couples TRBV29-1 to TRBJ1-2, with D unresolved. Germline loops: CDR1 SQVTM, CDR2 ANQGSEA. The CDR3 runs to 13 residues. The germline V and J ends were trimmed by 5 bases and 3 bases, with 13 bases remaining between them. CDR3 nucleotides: TGCAGCGTTCAACCGGGTGACCACTATGGCTACACCTTC. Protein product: CSVQPGDHYGYTF.